These T cell receptor beta chains were read from a single sample in a study of shared clonotypes between healthy human individuals. Assay used: immunoSEQ multiplex PCR; TCRdb lists only in-frame clones, some missing. In the table there are about 450,000 clones, around 79% of which are singletons. The sample consisted of PBMCs. All receptors come from a woman between 35 and 50 years old in good health. Some clones in this sample may be carry-over from other donors' samples. The CDR3 runs from the conserved cysteine through the conserved F or W. A D gene is named only where the DNA matches it firmly. Not all rows give a size; the values are once, few, many and, for expanded clones, a class.

CDR3 protein: CATRDRTANYGYTF
CDR3 DNA: TGTGCCACGCGGGACAGGACAGCTAACTATGGCTACACCTTC
V gene: TRBV19
D gene: TRBD1
J gene: TRBJ1-2
clone size: -

CDR3 protein: CASSLYRGEQFF
CDR3 DNA: TGTGCCAGCAGTTTATATAGGGGTGAGCAGTTCTTC
V gene: TRBV28
D gene: -
J gene: TRBJ2-1
clone size: -

CDR3 protein: CASSPRARETQYF
CDR3 DNA: TGTGCCAGCTCACCACGAGCGAGGGAGACCCAGTACTTC
V gene: TRBV18
D gene: -
J gene: TRBJ2-5
clone size: -

CDR3 protein: CASSAGYQPQHF
CDR3 DNA: TGTGCCAGCAGTGCAGGTTATCAGCCCCAGCATTTT
V gene: TRBV2
D gene: -
J gene: TRBJ1-5
clone size: -

CDR3 protein: CASSSRLAGRDNEQFF
CDR3 DNA: TGTGCCAGCAGTTCCAGACTAGCGGGCCGGGACAATGAGCAGTTCTTC
V gene: TRBV28
D gene: TRBD2
J gene: TRBJ2-1
clone size: -

CDR3 protein: CASSESRGTEVGDEQFF
CDR3 DNA: TGCGCCAGCAGTGAGTCGCGCGGGACCGAGGTAGGGGATGAGCAGTTCTTC
V gene: TRBV10-1
D gene: -
J gene: TRBJ2-1
clone size: -

CDR3 protein: CASSPNLAGAYNEQFF
CDR3 DNA: TGCGCCAGCAGCCCTAACCTAGCGGGGGCATACAATGAGCAGTTCTTC
V gene: TRBV5-1
D gene: TRBD2
J gene: TRBJ2-1
clone size: -

CDR3 protein: CASSIGQPTTNEKLFF
CDR3 DNA: TGTGCCAGTAGTATCGGCCAGCCCACAACTAATGAAAAACTGTTTTTT
V gene: TRBV19
D gene: -
J gene: TRBJ1-4
clone size: -

CDR3 protein: CASSSTSGTTRAGELFF
CDR3 DNA: TGTGCCAGCAGTTCGACTAGCGGGACTACGCGCGCCGGGGAGCTGTTTTTT
V gene: TRBV28
D gene: TRBD2
J gene: TRBJ2-2
clone size: -

CDR3 protein: CASTDPRESSYNEQFF
CDR3 DNA: TGTGCCAGTACCGACCCACGGGAAAGCTCCTACAATGAGCAGTTCTTC
V gene: TRBV19
D gene: -
J gene: TRBJ2-1
clone size: -

CDR3 protein: CAMKSRALRYGYTF
CDR3 DNA: TGCGCCATGAAGTCTAGGGCCCTACGCTATGGCTACACCTTC
V gene: TRBV23-1
D gene: -
J gene: TRBJ1-2
clone size: -

CDR3 protein: CASSLAVGGRYEQYF
CDR3 DNA: TGTGCCAGCAGCTTAGCGGTCGGGGGCCGATACGAGCAGTACTTC
V gene: TRBV7-8
D gene: -
J gene: TRBJ2-7
clone size: -

CDR3 protein: CASSPPGTETARDTQYF
CDR3 DNA: TGTGCCAGCAGCCCTCCCGGGACAGAGACCGCCCGGGATACGCAGTATTTT
V gene: TRBV7-9
D gene: TRBD1
J gene: TRBJ2-3
clone size: -

CDR3 protein: CASSSGPLESTDTQYF
CDR3 DNA: TGTGCCAGCAGCTCGGGACCCTTAGAGAGCACAGATACGCAGTATTTT
V gene: TRBV4-2
D gene: -
J gene: TRBJ2-3
clone size: -

CDR3 protein: CASSLLGGSYNEQFF
CDR3 DNA: TGTGCCAGCAGCTTACTCGGGGGGTCCTACAATGAGCAGTTCTTC
V gene: TRBV7-3
D gene: TRBD2
J gene: TRBJ2-1
clone size: once

CDR3 protein: CASSLLGTANTGELFF
CDR3 DNA: TGCGCCAGCAGCTTGCTCGGGACAGCGAACACCGGGGAGCTGTTTTTT
V gene: TRBV5-1
D gene: TRBD1
J gene: TRBJ2-2
clone size: once

CDR3 protein: CASSSPAGSYEQYF
CDR3 DNA: TGTGCCAGCAGCTCCCCTGCTGGCTCCTACGAGCAGTACTTC
V gene: TRBV7-2
D gene: -
J gene: TRBJ2-7
clone size: -

CDR3 protein: CASSTTHRVRNTEAFF
CDR3 DNA: TGTGCCAGCAGCACAACCCACAGGGTTAGGAACACTGAAGCTTTCTTT
V gene: TRBV5-6
D gene: -
J gene: TRBJ1-1
clone size: -

CDR3 protein: CASSTDRSLSGNTIYF
CDR3 DNA: TGTGCCAGCAGTACTGATAGAAGCCTCTCTGGAAACACCATATATTTT
V gene: TRBV28
D gene: -
J gene: TRBJ1-3
clone size: -

CDR3 protein: CASSSPAGKQETQYF
CDR3 DNA: TGTGCCAGTAGTTCCCCGGCAGGGAAACAAGAGACCCAGTACTTC
V gene: TRBV19
D gene: -
J gene: TRBJ2-5
clone size: few

CDR3 protein: CASSLQRGSSYEQYF
CDR3 DNA: TGTGCCAGCAGCTTACAACGCGGGAGCTCCTACGAGCAGTACTTC
V gene: TRBV7-8
D gene: TRBD2
J gene: TRBJ2-7
clone size: -

CDR3 protein: CSVEAGQVQYF
CDR3 DNA: TGCAGCGTTGAAGCCGGACAAGTTCAGTACTTC
V gene: TRBV29-1
D gene: -
J gene: TRBJ2-4
clone size: -

CDR3 protein: CASSRDKNTEAFF
CDR3 DNA: TGTGCCAGCAGTCGGGACAAGAACACTGAAGCTTTCTTT
V gene: TRBV7-6
D gene: -
J gene: TRBJ1-1
clone size: -

CDR3 protein: CASSEGPGTWDTQYF
CDR3 DNA: TGTGCCAGCAGTGAAGGACCAGGGACGTGGGATACGCAGTATTTT
V gene: TRBV6-1
D gene: -
J gene: TRBJ2-3
clone size: -

CDR3 protein: CASSKVGQGKSYF
CDR3 DNA: TGTGCCAGCAGCAAAGTGGGACAGGGGAAATCTTACTTC
V gene: TRBV21-1
D gene: -
J gene: TRBJ2-7
clone size: -

CDR3 protein: CASSWQTGNYGYTF
CDR3 DNA: TGTGCCAGCAGCTGGCAGACAGGGAACTATGGCTACACCTTC
V gene: TRBV11-3
D gene: TRBD1
J gene: TRBJ1-2
clone size: -

CDR3 protein: CASSVDQRGDSYNEQFF
CDR3 DNA: TGTGCCAGCAGCGTAGACCAACGGGGGGACTCCTACAATGAGCAGTTCTTC
V gene: TRBV9
D gene: TRBD2
J gene: TRBJ2-1
clone size: -

CDR3 protein: CASSPGVSSNQPQHF
CDR3 DNA: TGTGCCAGCAGCCCAGGGGTTTCGAGCAATCAGCCCCAGCATTTT
V gene: TRBV7-2
D gene: -
J gene: TRBJ1-5
clone size: -

CDR3 protein: CASRFCLAGVPDTQYF
CDR3 DNA: TGTGCAAGTCGCTTTTGTCTAGCGGGAGTTCCGGATACGCAGTATTTT
V gene: TRBV12-2
D gene: -
J gene: TRBJ2-3
clone size: once

CDR3 protein: CAWSPPIAGRGLSTDTQYF
CDR3 DNA: TGTGCCTGGAGTCCCCCGATTGCAGGCAGGGGCCTCAGCACAGATACGCAGTATTTT
V gene: TRBV30
D gene: -
J gene: TRBJ2-3
clone size: -

CDR3 protein: CASNWRGLSYEQYF
CDR3 DNA: TGTGCCAGCAACTGGCGGGGGCTTTCCTACGAGCAGTACTTC
V gene: TRBV2
D gene: -
J gene: TRBJ2-7
clone size: -

CDR3 protein: CAWSVRMREQYF
CDR3 DNA: TGTGCCTGGAGTGTACGGATGAGGGAGCAGTACTTC
V gene: TRBV30
D gene: -
J gene: TRBJ2-7
clone size: -

CDR3 protein: CASSTGQSSGANVLTF
CDR3 DNA: TGTGCCAGCAGTACCGGACAGTCCTCTGGGGCCAACGTCCTGACTTTC
V gene: TRBV6-4
D gene: -
J gene: TRBJ2-6
clone size: many

CDR3 protein: CASTQVQGATEAFF
CDR3 DNA: TGTGCCAGCACCCAAGTACAGGGGGCCACTGAAGCTTTCTTT
V gene: TRBV6-4
D gene: TRBD1
J gene: TRBJ1-1
clone size: -

CDR3 protein: CASSLGQLEKLFF
CDR3 DNA: TGTGCCAGCAGCTTGGGACAGCTAGAAAAACTGTTTTTT
V gene: TRBV11-2
D gene: TRBD1
J gene: TRBJ1-4
clone size: -

CDR3 protein: CASSLSRSGNQPQHF
CDR3 DNA: TGTGCCAGCAGCTTGAGTCGGAGTGGCAATCAGCCCCAGCATTTT
V gene: TRBV5-8
D gene: -
J gene: TRBJ1-5
clone size: -

CDR3 protein: CASSVGSVGGNEQFF
CDR3 DNA: TGTGCCAGCAGCGTGGGTAGCGTAGGGGGAAATGAGCAGTTCTTC
V gene: TRBV9
D gene: -
J gene: TRBJ2-1
clone size: -

CDR3 protein: CASSQAHEQYF
CDR3 DNA: TGTGCCAGCAGCCAAGCCCACGAGCAGTACTTC
V gene: TRBV14
D gene: -
J gene: TRBJ2-7
clone size: -

CDR3 protein: CASSLFGDSGNTIYF
CDR3 DNA: TGTGCCAGCAGCTTATTTGGCGACTCTGGAAACACCATATATTTT
V gene: TRBV7-2
D gene: -
J gene: TRBJ1-3
clone size: -

CDR3 protein: CASSLTSGTASSYEQYF
CDR3 DNA: TGTGCCAGTAGTCTGACTAGCGGGACGGCATCTAGTTACGAGCAGTACTTC
V gene: TRBV19
D gene: TRBD2
J gene: TRBJ2-7
clone size: -

CDR3 protein: CASSYGGGATEAFF
CDR3 DNA: TGTGCCAGCAGTTACGGGGGTGGGGCCACTGAAGCTTTCTTT
V gene: TRBV6-5
D gene: -
J gene: TRBJ1-1
clone size: -

CDR3 protein: CASSTTSGSYTGELFF
CDR3 DNA: TGTGCCAGCAGCACGACTAGCGGGAGTTATACCGGGGAGCTGTTTTTT
V gene: TRBV7-3
D gene: TRBD2
J gene: TRBJ2-2
clone size: few

CDR3 protein: CASSVPGQIYEQYF
CDR3 DNA: TGTGCCAGCAGTGTCCCGGGGCAGATCTACGAGCAGTACTTC
V gene: TRBV6-1
D gene: -
J gene: TRBJ2-7
clone size: -

CDR3 protein: CSVEDITDTQYF
CDR3 DNA: TGCAGCGTTGAGGACATCACAGATACGCAGTATTTT
V gene: TRBV29-1
D gene: -
J gene: TRBJ2-3
clone size: -

CDR3 protein: CAWSVLAAPGNTIYF
CDR3 DNA: TGTGCCTGGAGTGTACTTGCCGCTCCTGGAAACACCATATATTTT
V gene: TRBV30
D gene: -
J gene: TRBJ1-3
clone size: once

CDR3 protein: CASSPTGGTGNTIYF
CDR3 DNA: TGTGCCAGCAGTCCTACAGGGGGCACTGGAAACACCATATATTTT
V gene: TRBV5-6
D gene: TRBD1
J gene: TRBJ1-3
clone size: few

CDR3 protein: CASSLSRPGGGPFF
CDR3 DNA: TGTGCCAGCAGTTTGTCCAGGCCCGGGGGAGGTCCGTTCTTC
V gene: TRBV28
D gene: -
J gene: TRBJ2-1
clone size: once

CDR3 protein: CASSEGQGRGYTF
CDR3 DNA: TGTGCCAGCAGCGAGGGACAGGGTAGAGGCTACACCTTC
V gene: TRBV2
D gene: TRBD1
J gene: TRBJ1-2
clone size: -